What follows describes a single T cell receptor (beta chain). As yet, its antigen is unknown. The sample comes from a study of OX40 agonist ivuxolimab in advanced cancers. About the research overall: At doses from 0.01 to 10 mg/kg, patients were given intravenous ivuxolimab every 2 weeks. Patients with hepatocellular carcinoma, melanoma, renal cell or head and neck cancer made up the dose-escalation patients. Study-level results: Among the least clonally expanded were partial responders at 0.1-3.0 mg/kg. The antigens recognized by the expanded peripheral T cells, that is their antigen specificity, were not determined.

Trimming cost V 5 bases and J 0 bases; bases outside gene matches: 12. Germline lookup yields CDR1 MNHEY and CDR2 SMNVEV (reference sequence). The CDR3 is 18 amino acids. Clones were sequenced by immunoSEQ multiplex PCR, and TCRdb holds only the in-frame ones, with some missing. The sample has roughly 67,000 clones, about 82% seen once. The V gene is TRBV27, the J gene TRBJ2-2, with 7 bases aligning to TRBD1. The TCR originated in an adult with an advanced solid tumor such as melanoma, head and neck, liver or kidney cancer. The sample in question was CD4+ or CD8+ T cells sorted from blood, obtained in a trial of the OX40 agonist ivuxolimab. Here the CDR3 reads CASSLGALQGSNTGELFF. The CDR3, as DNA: TGTGCCAGCAGTCTAGGAGCCTTACAGGGGTCGAACACCGGGGAGCTGTTTTTT.